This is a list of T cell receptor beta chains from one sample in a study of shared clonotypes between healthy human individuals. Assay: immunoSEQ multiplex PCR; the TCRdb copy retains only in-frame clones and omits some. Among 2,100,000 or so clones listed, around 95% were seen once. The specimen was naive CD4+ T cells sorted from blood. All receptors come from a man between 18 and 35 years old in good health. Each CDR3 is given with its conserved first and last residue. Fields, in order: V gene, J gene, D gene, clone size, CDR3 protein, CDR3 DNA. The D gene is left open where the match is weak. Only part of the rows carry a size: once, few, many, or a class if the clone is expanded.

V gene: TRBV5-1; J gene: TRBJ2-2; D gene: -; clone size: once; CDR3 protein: CASSPGTGELFF; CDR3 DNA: TGCGCCAGCAGCCCAGGCACCGGGGAGCTGTTTTTT
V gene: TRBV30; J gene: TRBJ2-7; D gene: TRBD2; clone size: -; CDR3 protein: CAWSVFREAEQYF; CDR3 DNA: TGTGCCTGGAGTGTCTTTCGGGAGGCCGAGCAGTACTTC
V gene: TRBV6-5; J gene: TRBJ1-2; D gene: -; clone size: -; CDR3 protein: CASSLTGNYGYTF; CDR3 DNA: TGTGCCAGCAGTCTAACAGGGAACTATGGCTACACCTTC
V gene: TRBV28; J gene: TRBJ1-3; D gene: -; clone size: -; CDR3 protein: CASSSVVGARFSGNTIYF; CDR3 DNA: TGTGCCAGCAGTTCAGTTGTGGGGGCCCGTTTCTCTGGAAACACCATATATTTT
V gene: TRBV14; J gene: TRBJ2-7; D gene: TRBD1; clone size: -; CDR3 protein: CASSQDPGTGYYEQYF; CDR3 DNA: TGTGCCAGCAGCCAGGATCCCGGGACAGGATACTACGAGCAGTACTTC
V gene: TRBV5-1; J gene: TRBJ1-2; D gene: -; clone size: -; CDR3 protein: CASSVNRVGELGGYTF; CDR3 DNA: TGCGCCAGCAGCGTAAACAGGGTCGGGGAATTGGGTGGCTACACCTTC
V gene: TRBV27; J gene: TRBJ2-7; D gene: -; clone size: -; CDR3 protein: CASSLARRGEQYF; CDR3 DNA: TGTGCCAGCAGTTTGGCCCGTCGAGGCGAGCAGTACTTC
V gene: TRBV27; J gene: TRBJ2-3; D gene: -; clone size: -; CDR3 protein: CASSSRTSGTDTQYF; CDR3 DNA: TGTGCCAGCAGTTCCCGGACTTCCGGAACAGATACGCAGTATTTT
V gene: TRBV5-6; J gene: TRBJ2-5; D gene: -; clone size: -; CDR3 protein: CASSRRLARETQYF; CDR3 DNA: TGTGCCAGCAGCCGACGGCTAGCACGAGAGACCCAGTACTTC
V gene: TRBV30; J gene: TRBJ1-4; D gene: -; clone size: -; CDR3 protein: CAWSGGRGEKLFF; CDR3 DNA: TGTGCCTGGAGTGGGGGCAGGGGTGAAAAACTGTTTTTT
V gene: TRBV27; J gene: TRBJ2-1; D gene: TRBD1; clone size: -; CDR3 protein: CASSPDRGLPEQFF; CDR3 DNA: TGTGCCAGCAGTCCCGACAGGGGGCTACCTGAGCAGTTCTTC
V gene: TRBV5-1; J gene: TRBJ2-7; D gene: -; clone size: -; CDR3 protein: CASSLGGTYEQYF; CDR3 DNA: TGCGCCAGCAGCTTAGGGGGGACCTACGAGCAGTACTTC
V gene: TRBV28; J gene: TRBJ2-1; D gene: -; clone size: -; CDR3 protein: CASSQAGGQGIDEQFF; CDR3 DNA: TGTGCCAGCAGCCAGGCGGGAGGACAGGGAATAGATGAGCAGTTCTTC
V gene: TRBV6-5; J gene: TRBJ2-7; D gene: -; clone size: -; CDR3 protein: CASSYSGAIYEQYF; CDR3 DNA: TGTGCCAGCAGTTACTCCGGGGCCATCTACGAGCAGTACTTC
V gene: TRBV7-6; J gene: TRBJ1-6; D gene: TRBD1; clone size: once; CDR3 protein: CASSLMEGGGALHF; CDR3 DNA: TGTGCCAGCAGCTTAATGGAAGGGGGCGGGGCCCTCCACTTT
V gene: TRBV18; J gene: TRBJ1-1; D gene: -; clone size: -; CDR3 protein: CASSPTGVLNTEAFF; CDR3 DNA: TGTGCCAGCTCACCAACGGGGGTTTTGAACACTGAAGCTTTCTTT
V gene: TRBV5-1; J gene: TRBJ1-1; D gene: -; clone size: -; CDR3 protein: CASSEGGPEAFF; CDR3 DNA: TGCGCCAGCAGCGAAGGGGGTCCTGAAGCTTTCTTT
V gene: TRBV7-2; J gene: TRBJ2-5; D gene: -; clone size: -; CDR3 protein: CASSLARKALSQETQYF; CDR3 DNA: TGTGCCAGCAGCTTAGCGCGGAAGGCCCTATCCCAAGAGACCCAGTACTTC
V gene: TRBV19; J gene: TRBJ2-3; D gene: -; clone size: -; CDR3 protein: CASSIDYGTPRTDTQYF; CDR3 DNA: TGTGCCAGTAGTATAGATTACGGGACTCCCCGCACAGATACGCAGTATTTT
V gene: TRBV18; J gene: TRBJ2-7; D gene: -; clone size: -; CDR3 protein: CASSPQGGSAYEQYF; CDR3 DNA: TGTGCCAGCTCACCTCAGGGGGGCAGTGCCTACGAGCAGTACTTC
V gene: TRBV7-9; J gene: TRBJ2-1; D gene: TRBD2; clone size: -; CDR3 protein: CASSLAGLAGAYNEQFF; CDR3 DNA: TGTGCCAGCAGCTTAGCTGGTCTAGCGGGGGCCTACAATGAGCAGTTCTTC
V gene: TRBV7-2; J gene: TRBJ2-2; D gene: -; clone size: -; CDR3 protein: CASSLLGTGELFF; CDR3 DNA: TGTGCCAGCAGCCTACTAGGCACCGGGGAGCTGTTTTTT
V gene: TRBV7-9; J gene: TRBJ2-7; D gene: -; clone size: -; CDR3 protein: CASSRGDGTYEQYF; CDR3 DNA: TGTGCCAGCAGCCGTGGGGACGGAACCTACGAGCAGTACTTC
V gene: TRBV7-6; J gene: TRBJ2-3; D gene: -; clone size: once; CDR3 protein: CASSPRSDTYRTDTQYF; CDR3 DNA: TGTGCCAGCAGCCCCAGATCAGACACCTACCGCACAGATACGCAGTATTTT
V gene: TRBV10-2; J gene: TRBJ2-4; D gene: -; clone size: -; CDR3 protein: CASMGGTALAKNIQYF; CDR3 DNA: TGCGCCAGCATGGGGGGGACAGCCCTAGCCAAAAACATTCAGTACTTC
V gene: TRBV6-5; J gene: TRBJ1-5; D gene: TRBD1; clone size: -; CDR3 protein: CASSRDRNQPQHF; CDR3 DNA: TGTGCCAGCAGTAGGGACAGGAATCAGCCCCAGCATTTT
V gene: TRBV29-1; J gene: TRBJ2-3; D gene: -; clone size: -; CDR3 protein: CSVEEVPADTQYF; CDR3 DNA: TGCAGCGTTGAAGAGGTGCCAGCGGATACGCAGTATTTT
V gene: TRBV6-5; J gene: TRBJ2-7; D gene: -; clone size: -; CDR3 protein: CASSRGQMDEQYF; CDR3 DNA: TGTGCCAGCAGTAGAGGACAGATGGACGAGCAGTACTTC
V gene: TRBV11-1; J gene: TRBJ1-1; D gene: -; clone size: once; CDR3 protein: CASGQGPTEAFF; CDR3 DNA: TGTGCCAGCGGCCAGGGCCCCACTGAAGCTTTCTTT
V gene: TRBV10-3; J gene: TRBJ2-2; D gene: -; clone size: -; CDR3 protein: CAINPAQGGNTGELFF; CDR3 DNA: TGTGCCATCAACCCGGCGCAGGGAGGGAACACCGGGGAGCTGTTTTTT
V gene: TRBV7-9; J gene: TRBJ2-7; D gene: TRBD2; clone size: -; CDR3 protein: CASSSSGRASYEQYF; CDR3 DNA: TGTGCCAGCAGCTCCAGCGGGAGGGCCTCGTACGAGCAGTACTTC
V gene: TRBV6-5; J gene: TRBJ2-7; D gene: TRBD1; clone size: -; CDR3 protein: CASGQGQGGYEQYF; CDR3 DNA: TGTGCCAGCGGACAGGGACAGGGAGGCTACGAGCAGTACTTC
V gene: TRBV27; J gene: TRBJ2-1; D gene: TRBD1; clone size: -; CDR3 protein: CASRRSGQGANEQFF; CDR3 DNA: TGTGCCAGTCGTCGCTCTGGGCAGGGGGCCAATGAGCAGTTCTTC
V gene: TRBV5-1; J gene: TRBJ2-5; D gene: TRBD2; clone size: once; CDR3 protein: CASSGTSGGETQYF; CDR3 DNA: TGCGCCAGCAGCGGGACTAGCGGGGGAGAGACCCAGTACTTC
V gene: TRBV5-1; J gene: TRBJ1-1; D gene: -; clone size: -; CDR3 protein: CASSSHGENTEAFF; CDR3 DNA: TGCGCCAGCAGCTCCCATGGGGAGAACACTGAAGCTTTCTTT
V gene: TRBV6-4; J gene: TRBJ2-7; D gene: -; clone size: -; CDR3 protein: CAWRDTYFPYEQYF; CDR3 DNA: TGTGCGTGGCGGGACACCTATTTCCCCTACGAGCAGTACTTC
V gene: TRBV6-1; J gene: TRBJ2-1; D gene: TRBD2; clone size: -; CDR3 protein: CASSAGGTEFF; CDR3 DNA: TGTGCCAGCAGTGCGGGGGGGACGGAGTTCTTC